This note documents a single T cell receptor (beta chain) sequence. No antigen is known for it. Other DNA sequences in the sample encode the same CDR3. Some 27,000 T cell genomes, or roughly 200 ng DNA, went into the sorted-subset replicate PCRs. Original handling: With immunoSEQ giving junction-only sequences and no quality scores, filtering differed. TCRdb's copy holds only in-frame clones and misses some; the assay was immunoSEQ multiplex PCR. V and J calls plus clone size are reproduced from that table; the DNA served to infer D and trimming. The repertoire holds around 2.1 million clones, with approximately 96% as singletons. The data stem from a study of shared clonotypes between healthy human individuals. Study-level findings and limits: It was observed that 5% to 6.5% of naive CD4 clonotypes were shared across several donors. Investigators expected sequencing depth to affect clonotype sharing among donors.

Germline trimming cut 4 bases from V and 2 bases from J; bases unmatched to any gene: 4. CDR3 length: 15 residues. In germline, CDR1 is SGHRS, CDR2 YFSETQ. The sample comprised naive CD4+ T cells sorted from blood. The subset: CD45RA+ positively selected. The clonotype was recovered from a man younger than 30 in good health. The rearrangement links TRBV5-1 to TRBJ2-5, with TRBD2 identical over 11 bases. CDR3: CASSPGTSGQETQYF. The CDR3 DNA sequence: TGCGCCAGCAGCCCGGGGACTAGCGGACAAGAGACCCAGTACTTC.